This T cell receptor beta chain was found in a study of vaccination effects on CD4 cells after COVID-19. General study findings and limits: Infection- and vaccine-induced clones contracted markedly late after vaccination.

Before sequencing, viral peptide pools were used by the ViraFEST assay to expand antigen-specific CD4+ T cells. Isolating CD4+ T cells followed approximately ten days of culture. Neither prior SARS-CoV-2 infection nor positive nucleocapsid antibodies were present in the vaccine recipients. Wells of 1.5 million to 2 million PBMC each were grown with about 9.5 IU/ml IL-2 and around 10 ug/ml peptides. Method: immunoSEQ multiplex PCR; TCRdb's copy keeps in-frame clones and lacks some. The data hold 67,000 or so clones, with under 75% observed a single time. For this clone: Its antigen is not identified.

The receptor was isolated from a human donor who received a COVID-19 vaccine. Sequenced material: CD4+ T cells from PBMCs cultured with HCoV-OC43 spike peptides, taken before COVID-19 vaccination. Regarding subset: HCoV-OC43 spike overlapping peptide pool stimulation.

CDR3 nucleotide sequence: TGTGCCAGCAGCCAAGTGAGGGCAGATACGCAGTATTTT. Translating it yields CASSQVRADTQYF. The rearrangement uses TRBV3-1 (or the pseudogene TRBV3-2) and TRBJ2-3; possible D gene TRBD2, 5 bases. The CDR3 is 13 residues long. Germline CDR1 LGHDT, CDR2 YNNKEL (reference sequence). Between the trimmed V and J ends, which lost 1 base and 4 bases, there was a span of 6 bases.